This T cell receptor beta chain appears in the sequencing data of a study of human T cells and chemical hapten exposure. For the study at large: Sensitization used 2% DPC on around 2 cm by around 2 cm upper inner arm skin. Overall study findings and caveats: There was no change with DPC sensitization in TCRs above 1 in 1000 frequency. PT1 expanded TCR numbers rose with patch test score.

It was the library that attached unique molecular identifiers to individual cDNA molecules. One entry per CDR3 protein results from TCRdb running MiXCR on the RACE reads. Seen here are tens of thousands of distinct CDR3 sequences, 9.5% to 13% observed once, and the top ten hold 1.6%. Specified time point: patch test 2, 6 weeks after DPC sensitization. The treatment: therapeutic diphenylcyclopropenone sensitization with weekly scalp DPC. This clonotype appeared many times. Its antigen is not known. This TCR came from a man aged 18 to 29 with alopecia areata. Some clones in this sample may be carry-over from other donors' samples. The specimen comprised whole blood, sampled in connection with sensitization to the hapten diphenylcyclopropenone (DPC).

CDR3 residues: CSVVVGIQYF. The CDR3 nucleotides are TGCAGCGTTGTGGTCGGGATTCAGTACTTC. The rearrangement joins TRBV29-1 to TRBJ2-4; D not certain. Trimming removed 4 bases at V and 10 bases at J, with 8 bases between. CDR1 SQVTM and CDR2 ANQGSEA come from the germline V gene. This CDR3 is 10 amino acids long.